A single sample is the source of the 9 T cell receptor beta chains below, sequenced in a study of spatial heterogeneity in lung cancer. MiXCR, run by TCRdb on the 5' RACE reads, gives a single entry per CDR3 protein. Among about 1,600 distinct CDR3 sequences, roughly a quarter were seen once, and the ten largest hold approximately 57%. Time point: sample taken at primary tumor resection. The input material, whole RNA from tumor, nontumor lung or frozen PBMC, was sequenced unsorted. Sequenced here: PBMCs, sampled at surgery. These receptor sequences come from a male donor with early-stage non-small cell lung cancer.

This clonotype has a count of ten or more. V usage is TRBV30 and J usage is TRBJ2-2; 7 positions match TRBD1. Germline V gene data show CDR1 as GTSNPN and CDR2 as SVGIG (reference sequence). Losses at the gene ends were 2 bases for V and 2 bases for J; bases not matched to a gene: 5. This CDR3 contains 15 residues. Here the CDR3 DNA reads TGTGCCTGGAGTCCGGGGACAGTAAACACCGGGGAGCTGTTTTTT. Residues: CAWSPGTVNTGELFF.

The rearrangement joins TRBV24-1 to TRBJ2-2, with D perhaps given as TRBD1 or TRBD2 (5 bases each). CDR3 size: 13 residues. V was shortened by 7 bases and J by 5 bases, with 10 bases between the two germline ends. CDR1 KGHDR and CDR2 SFDVKD come from the germline V gene. CDR3 sequence reads: CATRGRETGELFF. The CDR3 DNA reads TGTGCCACCAGAGGCAGGGAGACCGGGGAGCTGTTTTTT.

Concerning this clonotype: One base away lies a much larger clone, so this may be a sequencing read error. The V gene is TRBV7-2, the J gene TRBJ2-5; 8 nucleotides line up with TRBD1. This CDR3 region has 15 residues. In germline, CDR1 is SGHTA, CDR2 FQGNSA. CDR3 amino acids: CASTRDRRFQETQHF. The CDR3 DNA reads TGTGCCAGCACCCGGGACAGGAGATTCCAAGAGACCCAGCACTTC.

This clonotype was seen repeatedly, ten times or more. V usage is TRBV5-1 and J usage is TRBJ1-6; weak D call: TRBD1 (6 bases). CDR1 SGHRS and CDR2 YFSETQ come from the germline V gene. V lost 0 bases, J lost 7 bases, and 11 bases lay in between. The CDR3 runs 15 residues. CDR3 sequence reads: CASSLAWQGNSPLHF. DNA of the CDR3: TGCGCCAGCAGCTTGGCCTGGCAGGGGAATTCACCCCTCCACTTT.

The chain couples TRBV3-1 to TRBJ1-1; TRBD1 is a possible D gene (6 bases). The CDR3 is 12 amino acids. Germline V gene lookup returns CDR1 LGHDT and CDR2 YNNKEL (reference sequence). Trimming stripped 3 bases from V and 9 bases from J, with 11 bases between. CDR3 sequence: CASSQAQGKAFF. Written as DNA, the CDR3 is TGTGCCAGCAGCCAGGCCCAGGGGAAAGCTTTCTTT.

In this sample, this clonotype turned up many times. The J gene is TRBJ2-7, the V gene TRBV3-1; 10 bases line up with TRBD1. V was clipped by 5 bases and J by 5 bases; unmatched bases: 9. Germline V lookup: CDR1 LGHDT, CDR2 YNNKEL (reference sequence). The CDR3 is 15 amino acids. CDR3 sequence: CASSIRQGALDEQYF. CDR3 coding DNA: TGTGCCAGCAGCATCCGACAGGGGGCTTTAGACGAGCAGTACTTC.

V is TRBV7-2 and J is TRBJ2-7; D not certain. With 1 base removed from V and 7 bases from J, the gap between germline ends came to 8 bases. In germline, CDR1 is SGHTA, CDR2 FQGNSA. The CDR3 is 12 residues long. Here the CDR3 reads CASSLGLQEQYF. DNA of the CDR3: TGTGCCAGCAGCTTAGGGTTGCAGGAGCAGTACTTC.

This clonotype is judged large. The chain joins TRBV7-8 to TRBJ1-2; D not certain. Trimming cost V 1 base and J 9 bases, with 21 bases left between them. Germline CDR1 SGHVS, CDR2 FQNEAQ. The CDR3 contains 16 residues. CDR3 sequence (DNA): TGTGCCAGCAGCTTAGTTCATAGAGGGTTCTTTCATAGCTACACCTTC. Translated, it gives CASSLVHRGFFHSYTF.

Only a few counts were recorded for this clonotype. CDR3 coding DNA: TGTGCCAGCAGCATCCGGGACAGGGGACTTGGACCCCTCCACTTT. Translation: CASSIRDRGLGPLHF. The V and J genes are TRBV2 and TRBJ1-6; 10 bases agree with TRBD1. The CDR3 consists of 15 residues. The ends lost 6 bases at V and 12 bases at J; junction bases unmatched: 11. Germline assignment: CDR1 SNHLY and CDR2 FYNNEI.